The rows below give T cell receptor beta chains drawn from one sample of a study of cytomegalovirus exposure and HLA in healthy donors. This table comes from immunoSEQ multiplex PCR, and its TCRdb copy is limited to in-frame clones, with some not included. This table has 96,000 or so clones, around 74% appearing once. Sequenced: PBMCs. These TCRs come from a woman in her 70s in good health and CMV-seropositive. The CDR3 runs from the conserved cysteine through the conserved F or W. D genes are given only for firm matches. The listing skips clone size in some rows; elsewhere it reads once, few, many or a size class.

clone size	V gene	J gene	D gene	CDR3 DNA	CDR3 protein
-	TRBV5-6	TRBJ1-2	-	TGTGCCAGCAGCTTTTCGGGGGGCGAGATATCATCCTATGGCTACACCTTC	CASSFSGGEISSYGYTF
few	TRBV7-2	TRBJ1-6	-	TGTGCCAGCAGCTTAGGCGCTTATAATTCACCCCTCCACTTT	CASSLGAYNSPLHF
-	TRBV4-3	TRBJ1-2	-	TGCGCCAGCAGCCAATCTCAAAATGCCATGTTCAGGAATGGCTACACCTTC	CASSQSQNAMFRNGYTF
-	TRBV2	TRBJ2-6	-	TGTGCCAGCTTATCGGTCTCTGGGGCCAACGTCCTGACTTTC	CASLSVSGANVLTF
-	TRBV5-1	TRBJ2-3	-	TGCGCCAGCAGCGAGAGAAGTTTCACAGATACGCAGTATTTT	CASSERSFTDTQYF
-	TRBV7-2	TRBJ2-7	TRBD2	TGTGCCAGCAGCTTAGGGACTAGCGGGATTGAGCAGTACTTC	CASSLGTSGIEQYF
-	TRBV6-5	TRBJ1-1	-	TGTGCCGCAATCGGACACCTGAACACTGAAGCTTTCTTT	CAAIGHLNTEAFF
-	TRBV28	TRBJ2-5	TRBD2	TGTGCCAGCAGTCACTGGACTAGCGGGAGTTTTCAAGAGACCCAGTACTTC	CASSHWTSGSFQETQYF
-	TRBV5-1	TRBJ2-7	TRBD1	TGCGCCAGCAGCTTCCGGGACAGGGGGGCCCCCTACGAGCAGTACTTC	CASSFRDRGAPYEQYF
-	TRBV18	TRBJ2-2	-	TGTGCCAGCTCACGTGAGGGCACCGGGGAGCTGTTTTTT	CASSREGTGELFF
few	TRBV9	TRBJ2-1	TRBD2	TGTGCCAGCAGCGTAGGGGTTGGTAGCGGGAGGGCTCTCGTCTCCTACAATGAGCAGTTCTTC	CASSVGVGSGRALVSYNEQFF
-	TRBV7-2	TRBJ2-3	-	TGTGCCAGCAGCCAGAGCACAGATACGCAGTATTTT	CASSQSTDTQYF
-	TRBV4-3	TRBJ2-4	TRBD1	TGCGCCAGCAGCCAAGATTGGGGACAGGGGGGTCTAGCCAAAAACATTCAGTACTTC	CASSQDWGQGGLAKNIQYF
once	TRBV2	TRBJ2-1	TRBD1	TGTGCCAGCACCACGGGTGGGACAGGGAACAATGAGCAGTTCTTC	CASTTGGTGNNEQFF
few	TRBV5-5	TRBJ2-3	-	TGTGCCAGCAGCTCCCCAGGGTCTAGCACAGATACGCAGTATTTT	CASSSPGSSTDTQYF
once	TRBV5-4	TRBJ2-7	-	TGTGCCAGCAGCTTGGACACTAGATACGAGCAGTACTTC	CASSLDTRYEQYF
-	TRBV28	TRBJ2-1	TRBD1	TGTGCCAGCAGTCCAGGGGGCACCAACTACAATGAGCAGTTCTTC	CASSPGGTNYNEQFF
-	TRBV7-3	TRBJ2-1	TRBD2	TGTGCCAGCAGCTGGACTAGCGGGCCCAATGAGCAGTTCTTC	CASSWTSGPNEQFF